This T cell receptor beta chain was captured by sequencing in a study of blood T cell repertoires in COVID-19. Study summary: Both acute and convalescent COVID-19 samples were obtained from the United States, Italy and Spain.

Profiling relied on immunoSEQ multiplex PCR, and the TCRdb table lists in-frame clones only, not all of them. The data show about 240,000 clones, about 90% seen once. With 0 bases removed from V and 4 bases from J, the gap between germline ends came to 8 bases. Germline-derived CDR1 and CDR2 are SGHRS and YFSETQ. The CDR3 extends over 13 amino acids. This clonotype was sampled from a man in his sixties with acute or convalescent COVID-19. This chain joins TRBV5-1 and TRBJ2-7; weak D call: TRBD2 (6 bases). Material: peripheral blood. CDR3 protein: CASSLELAYEQYF. The CDR3 DNA follows: TGCGCCAGCAGCTTGGAACTAGCTTACGAGCAGTACTTC.